Following are 30 T cell receptor beta chains from one sample sequenced in a study of CXCR3-negative and CXCR3-positive naive CD8 T cells. UMI-labeled 5' RACE TRB cDNA libraries were prepared from the cells. TCRdb reprocessed the 5' RACE reads, keeping one entry per CDR3 protein, no DNA. Its table records approximately 100,000 distinct CDR3 sequences. Broader study findings: More hydrophobic TRB CDR3s were found in CXCR3-positive naive cells than in CXCR3-negative naive cells.

These receptors have no known antigen. Material for sequencing was naive CXCR3+ CD8+ T cells from blood. Subset reported: CD45RO-CCR7+CD27+CD95- naive CD8+ T cells expressing CXCR3 (TNR3+). These receptors all come from a human donor in good health. Some clones in this sample may be carry-over from other donors' samples.

The rearrangement links TRBV11-1 to TRBJ2-1; TCRdb calls TRBD2, which cannot be checked without DNA. The CDR3 runs to 17 residues. In germline, CDR1 is SGHAT, CDR2 FQDESV (reference sequence). The CDR3 region is CASSLAPLAGGYNEQFF.

The chain carries TRBV7-8 and TRBJ2-1; TCRdb names TRBD2, which stays unverified in the absence of DNA. The length of the CDR3 is 15 residues. CDR1 and CDR2 (germline): SGHVS, FQNEAQ. The CDR3 spells CASTPGASGYNEQFF. The entire variable domain, with the rest obtained from reference TRBV7-8 and TRBJ2-1, is as follows: GAGVSQSPRYKVAKRGQDVALRCDPISGHVSLFWYQQALGQGPEFLTYFQNEAQLDKSGLPSDRFFAERPEGSVSTLKIQRTQQEDSAVYLCASTPGASGYNEQFFGPGTRLTVL.

The rearrangement uses TRBV14 and TRBJ1-6. The CDR3 is made up of 16 amino acids. Germline lookup yields CDR1 SGHDN and CDR2 FVKESK. CDR3 loop: CASSQDFGTEGFSLHF. Using reference TRBV14 and TRBJ1-6 for the parts outside the CDR3, the full variable domain is EAGVTQFPSHSVIEKGQTVTLRCDPISGHDNLYWYRRVMGKEIKFLLHFVKESKQDESGMPNNRFLAERTGGTYSTLKVQPAELEDSGVYFCASSQDFGTEGFSLHFGNGTRLTVT.

The chain links TRBV6-5 to TRBJ2-1. This CDR3 spans 11 amino acids. Germline V gives CDR1 MNHEY, CDR2 SVGAGI. CDR3 loop: CASSFFNEQFF.

The chain joins TRBV6-6 to TRBJ1-4; TCRdb returns TRBD1, unconfirmable since there is no DNA. The CDR3 contains 14 residues. Germline lookup yields CDR1 MNHNY and CDR2 SVGAGI (reference sequence). This CDR3 is CASSSGTANEKLFF.

This rearrangement joins TRBV29-1 to TRBJ2-1; without DNA, the TCRdb call of TRBD1 cannot be checked. Germline V CDR1 and CDR2: SQVTM, ANQGSEA. The CDR3 loop spans 13 amino acids. The CDR3 loop is CSEEAGLKGEQFF.

V usage is TRBV3-1 and J usage is TRBJ2-7; TCRdb calls TRBD1, which cannot be checked without DNA. From germline, CDR1 is LGHDT and CDR2 YNNKEL (reference sequence). There are 16 residues in the CDR3. CDR3 protein: CASSQFHGGRDYEQYF.

The V gene is TRBV2, the J gene TRBJ2-2; as DNA is missing, the TRBD2 call by TCRdb cannot be tested. The CDR3 is made up of 17 amino acids. Germline CDR1 reads SNHLY; CDR2 reads FYNNEI. Here the CDR3 reads CASSASSGKGGTGELFF.

The chain joins TRBV20-1 to TRBJ2-1; the D call from TCRdb, TRBD2, cannot be confirmed without DNA. The CDR3 has 17 amino acids. Germline V gene lookup returns CDR1 DFQATT and CDR2 SNEGSKA (reference sequence). The CDR3 region is CSARDALLAEYYNEQFF.

This rearrangement joins TRBV28 to TRBJ1-4; TCRdb's assignment of TRBD1 cannot be checked, as there is no DNA. From germline, CDR1 is MDHEN and CDR2 SYDVKM. There are 18 residues in the CDR3. CDR3 sequence reads: CASRKTGTGGRTNEKLFF.

This rearrangement joins TRBV7-2 to TRBJ2-1; the D gene TCRdb calls, TRBD2, cannot be checked with no DNA. Germline V gene data show CDR1 as SGHTA and CDR2 as FQGNSA. The CDR3 contains 14 residues. CDR3 region: CASSLVTSGPRGFF.

The V gene is TRBV20-1, the J gene TRBJ2-1; there is no DNA to check the TCRdb D call of TRBD2. The CDR3 contains 13 residues. Germline values: CDR1 DFQATT, CDR2 SNEGSKA (reference sequence). CDR3 sequence reads: CSAKLAGLNEQFF.

J is TRBJ2-1 and V is TRBV5-1; TCRdb returns TRBD2, unconfirmable since there is no DNA. The CDR3 consists of 17 residues. Germline-derived CDR1 and CDR2 are SGHRS and YFSETQ. The CDR3 sequence is CASSLAASGSTYNEQFF.

This rearrangement joins TRBV7-9 to TRBJ1-1. Looked up from germline, CDR1 is SEHNR and CDR2 is FQNEAQ (reference sequence). There are 13 residues in the CDR3. This CDR3 reads CASSLGTNTEAFF.

J is TRBJ1-5 and V is TRBV28; absent DNA, TCRdb's TRBD1 call cannot be checked. From germline, CDR1 is MDHEN and CDR2 SYDVKM. The CDR3 has 14 amino acids. Here the CDR3 reads CASSSGGWNQPQHF.

The rearrangement uses TRBV6-6 and TRBJ2-1; absent DNA, TCRdb's TRBD2 call cannot be checked. In germline, CDR1 is MNHNY, CDR2 SVGAGI (reference sequence). The length of the CDR3 is 14 residues. The CDR3 is CASSYEGAYNEQFF.

The chain links TRBV12-3 or TRBV12-4 to TRBJ2-1; TCRdb designates TRBD2, a call that cannot be tested without DNA. The CDR3 consists of 18 residues. The CDR3 loop is CASNPPPLLAGSYNEQFF.

The gene calls are TRBV2 and TRBJ2-1; TCRdb lists TRBD2, though no DNA is available to test this call. Germline values: CDR1 SNHLY, CDR2 FYNNEI. This CDR3 comprises 17 residues. CDR3 region: CASRPNPGLDLYNEQFF.

V gene TRBV20-1 combines with J gene TRBJ2-1; TCRdb indicates TRBD2, and absent DNA this call remains unverified. Germline assignment: CDR1 DFQATT and CDR2 SNEGSKA (reference sequence). The CDR3 spans 14 residues. CDR3 in amino acids: CSAIPADSYNEQFF.

This chain joins TRBV12-3 or TRBV12-4 and TRBJ2-1; with no DNA, the TCRdb D assignment of TRBD2 cannot be verified. The CDR3 is made up of 14 amino acids. The CDR3 spells CASSMGLAYNEQFF.

This chain links TRBV6-2 or TRBV6-3 with TRBJ2-4. The CDR3 runs 16 residues. CDR1 is MNHEY and CDR2 is SVGEGT in the germline V gene. This chain's CDR3 is CASSYSGGLAKNIQYF.

The J gene is TRBJ2-3, the V gene TRBV28; there is no DNA to check the TCRdb D call of TRBD1. The CDR3 spans 13 residues. The germline CDR1 and CDR2 sequences are MDHEN and SYDVKM. CDR3 protein: CASGVAGVDTQYF.

CDR3 region: CASSLAGSLYGYTF. The gene calls are TRBV7-9 and TRBJ1-2. CDR1 is SEHNR and CDR2 is FQNEAQ in the germline V gene (reference sequence). The CDR3 runs 14 residues.

The CDR3 region is CATSKTHQVAYEQYF. The V gene is TRBV15, the J gene TRBJ2-7. In germline, CDR1 is LNHNV, CDR2 YYDKDF (reference sequence). This CDR3 region has 15 residues.

This chain uses TRBV9 with TRBJ2-3. The length of the CDR3 is 12 residues. The germline V gene encodes CDR1 SGDLS and CDR2 YYNGEE. The CDR3 region is CASSVVPDTQYF. Drawing the rest from reference TRBV9 and TRBJ2-3, the complete variable domain is DSGVTQTPKHLITATGQRVTLRCSPRSGDLSVYWYQQSLDQGLQFLIQYYNGEERAKGNILERFSAQQFPDLHSELNLSSLELGDSALYFCASSVVPDTQYFGPGTRLTVL.

The chain employs TRBV10-3 and TRBJ2-7; TCRdb selects TRBD1, and the lack of DNA leaves this call unchecked. CDR3 size: 14 residues. Per germline, CDR1 ENHRY and CDR2 SYGVKD. This chain's CDR3 is CAMRSGHSSYEQYF.

The chain recombines TRBV29-1 with TRBJ2-7; TCRdb's assignment of TRBD2 cannot be checked, as there is no DNA. CDR3 length: 16 residues. Germline V lookup: CDR1 SQVTM, CDR2 ANQGSEA. This chain's CDR3 is CSVVTASGRTSYEQYF.

This chain connects TRBV4-1 to TRBJ2-3; TCRdb indicates TRBD1, and absent DNA this call remains unverified. This CDR3 has 15 amino acids. Germline assignment: CDR1 MGHRA and CDR2 YSYEKL. The CDR3 reads CASSQDGKSTDTQYF.

This chain connects TRBV7-3 to TRBJ2-7; TCRdb selects TRBD1, and the lack of DNA leaves this call unchecked. CDR1 is SGHTA, CDR2 FQGTGA, per germline. The CDR3 spans 14 residues. This CDR3 reads CASSSGGAADEQYF.

This rearrangement joins TRBV4-1 to TRBJ2-7; there is no DNA to check the TCRdb D call of TRBD1. CDR3 length: 12 amino acids. Germline V gene lookup returns CDR1 MGHRA and CDR2 YSYEKL. The chain's CDR3 is CASSQEGREQYF.